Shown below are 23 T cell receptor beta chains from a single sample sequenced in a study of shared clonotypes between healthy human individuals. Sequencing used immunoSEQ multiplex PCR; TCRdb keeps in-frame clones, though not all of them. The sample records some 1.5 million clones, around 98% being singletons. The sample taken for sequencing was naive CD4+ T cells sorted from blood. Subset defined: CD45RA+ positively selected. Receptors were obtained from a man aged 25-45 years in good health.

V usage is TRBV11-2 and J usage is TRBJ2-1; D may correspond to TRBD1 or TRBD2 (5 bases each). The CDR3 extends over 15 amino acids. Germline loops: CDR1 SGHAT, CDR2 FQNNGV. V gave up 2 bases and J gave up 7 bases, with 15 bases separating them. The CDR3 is CASSLTGTRGNEQFF. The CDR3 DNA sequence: TGTGCCAGCAGCTTAACCGGGACCCGGGGTAATGAGCAGTTCTTC. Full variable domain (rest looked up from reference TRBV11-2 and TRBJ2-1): EAGVAQSPRYKIIEKRQSVAFWCNPISGHATLYWYQQILGQGPKLLIQFQNNGVVDDSQLPKDRFSAERLKGVDSTLKIQPAKLEDSAVYLCASSLTGTRGNEQFFGPGTRLTVL.

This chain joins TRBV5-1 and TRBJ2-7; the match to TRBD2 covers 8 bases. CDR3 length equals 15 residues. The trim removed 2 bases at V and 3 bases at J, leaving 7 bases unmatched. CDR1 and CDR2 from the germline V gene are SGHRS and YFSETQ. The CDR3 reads CASSFGPGRGYEQYF. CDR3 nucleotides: TGCGCCAGCAGCTTTGGTCCCGGGAGGGGCTACGAGCAGTACTTC.

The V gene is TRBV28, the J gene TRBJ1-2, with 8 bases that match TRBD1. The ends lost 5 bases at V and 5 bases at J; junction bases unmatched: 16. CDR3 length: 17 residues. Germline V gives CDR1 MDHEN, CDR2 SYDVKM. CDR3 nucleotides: TGTGCCAGCAGTAGCCCCCGGGACAGGATAGCAAATTATGGCTACACCTTC. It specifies CASSSPRDRIANYGYTF.

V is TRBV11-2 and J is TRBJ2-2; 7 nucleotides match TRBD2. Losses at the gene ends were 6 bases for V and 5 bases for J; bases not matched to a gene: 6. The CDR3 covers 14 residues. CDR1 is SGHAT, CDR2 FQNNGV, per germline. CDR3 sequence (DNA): TGTGCCAGCAGATTGACTAGCAGGACCGGGGAGCTGTTTTTT. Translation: CASRLTSRTGELFF. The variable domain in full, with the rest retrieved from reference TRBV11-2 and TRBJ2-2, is EAGVAQSPRYKIIEKRQSVAFWCNPISGHATLYWYQQILGQGPKLLIQFQNNGVVDDSQLPKDRFSAERLKGVDSTLKIQPAKLEDSAVYLCASRLTSRTGELFFGEGSRLTVL.

CDR3 sequence (DNA): TGTGCCAGCAGCGCAAAACAGAGAACTAGCACAGATACGCAGTATTTT. Encoded protein: CASSAKQRTSTDTQYF. The chain has TRBV9 and TRBJ2-3; no reliable D call. CDR1 and CDR2 from the germline V gene are SGDLS and YYNGEE. V was cut by 3 bases and J by 0 bases, with 14 bases left in between. The CDR3 loop spans 16 amino acids.

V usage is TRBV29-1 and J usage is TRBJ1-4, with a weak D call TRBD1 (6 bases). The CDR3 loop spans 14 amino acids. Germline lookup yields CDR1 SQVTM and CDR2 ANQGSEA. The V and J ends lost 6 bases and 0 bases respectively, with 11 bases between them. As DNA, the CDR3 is TGCAGCGTATGCAGGGGAGCAACTAATGAAAAACTGTTTTTT. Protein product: CSVCRGATNEKLFF.

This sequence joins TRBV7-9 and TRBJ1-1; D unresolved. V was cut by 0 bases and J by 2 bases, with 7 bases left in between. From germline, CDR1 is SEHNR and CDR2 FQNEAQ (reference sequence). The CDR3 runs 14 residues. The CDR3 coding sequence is TGTGCCAGCAGCTTAGCGGACCGAAACACTGAAGCTTTCTTT. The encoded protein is CASSLADRNTEAFF.

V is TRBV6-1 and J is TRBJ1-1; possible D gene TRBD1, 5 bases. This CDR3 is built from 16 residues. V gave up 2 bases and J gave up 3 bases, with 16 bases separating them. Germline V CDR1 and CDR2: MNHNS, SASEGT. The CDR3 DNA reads TGTGCCAGCAGTGAACATGGGAGGGTGGGGGACACTGAAGCTTTCTTT. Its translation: CASSEHGRVGDTEAFF.

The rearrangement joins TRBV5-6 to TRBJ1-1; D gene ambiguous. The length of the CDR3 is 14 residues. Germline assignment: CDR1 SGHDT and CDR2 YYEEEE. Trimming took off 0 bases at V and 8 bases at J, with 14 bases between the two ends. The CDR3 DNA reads TGTGCCAGCAGCTTGGTAGATACACTTACAGAAGCTTTCTTT. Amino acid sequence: CASSLVDTLTEAFF.

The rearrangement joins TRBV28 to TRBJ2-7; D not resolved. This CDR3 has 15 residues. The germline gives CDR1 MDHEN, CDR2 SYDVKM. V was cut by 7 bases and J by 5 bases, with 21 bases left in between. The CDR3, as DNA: TGTGCCAGCACTGAAGGGAACCTACTCGCCCACGAGCAGTACTTC. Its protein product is CASTEGNLLAHEQYF.

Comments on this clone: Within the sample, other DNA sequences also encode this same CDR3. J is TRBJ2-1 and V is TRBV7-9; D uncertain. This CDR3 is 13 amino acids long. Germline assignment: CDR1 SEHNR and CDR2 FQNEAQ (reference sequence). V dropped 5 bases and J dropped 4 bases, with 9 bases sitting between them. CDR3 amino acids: CASSPGSYNEQFF. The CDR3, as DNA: TGTGCCAGCAGCCCCGGAAGTTACAATGAGCAGTTCTTC.

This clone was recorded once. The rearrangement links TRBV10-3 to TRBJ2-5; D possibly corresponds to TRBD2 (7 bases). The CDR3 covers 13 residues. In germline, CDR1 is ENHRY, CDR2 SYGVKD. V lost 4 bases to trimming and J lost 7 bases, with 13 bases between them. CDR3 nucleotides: TGTGCCATCAGTGCGGGGGGCGGTGGGACCCAGTACTTC. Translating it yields CAISAGGGGTQYF.

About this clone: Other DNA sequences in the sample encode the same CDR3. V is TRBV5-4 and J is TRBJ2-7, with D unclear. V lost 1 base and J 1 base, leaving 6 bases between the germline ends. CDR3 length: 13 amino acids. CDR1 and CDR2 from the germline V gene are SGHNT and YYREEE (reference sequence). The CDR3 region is CASSLTGSYEQYF. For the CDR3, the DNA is TGTGCCAGCAGCTTGACGGGTTCCTACGAGCAGTACTTC.

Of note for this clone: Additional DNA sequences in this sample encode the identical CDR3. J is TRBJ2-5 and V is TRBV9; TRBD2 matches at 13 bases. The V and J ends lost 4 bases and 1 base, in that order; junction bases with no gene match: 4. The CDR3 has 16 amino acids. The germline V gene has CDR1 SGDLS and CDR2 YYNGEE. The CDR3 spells CASSPGLAGVQETQYF. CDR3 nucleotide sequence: TGTGCCAGCAGCCCCGGACTAGCGGGAGTCCAAGAGACCCAGTACTTC. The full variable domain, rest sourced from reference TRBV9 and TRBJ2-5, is DSGVTQTPKHLITATGQRVTLRCSPRSGDLSVYWYQQSLDQGLQFLIQYYNGEERAKGNILERFSAQQFPDLHSELNLSSLELGDSALYFCASSPGLAGVQETQYFGPGTRLLVL.

The CDR3 region is CASSEAPGVAVSYEQYF. In DNA, the CDR3 is TGTGCCAGCAGTGAAGCTCCTGGGGTAGCGGTTTCCTACGAGCAGTACTTC. The V and J genes are TRBV2 and TRBJ2-7; possible D gene TRBD2, 6 bases. The CDR3 is 17 amino acids. Germline assignment: CDR1 SNHLY and CDR2 FYNNEI. Trimming took 0 bases from V and 1 from J, leaving 16 bases between them.

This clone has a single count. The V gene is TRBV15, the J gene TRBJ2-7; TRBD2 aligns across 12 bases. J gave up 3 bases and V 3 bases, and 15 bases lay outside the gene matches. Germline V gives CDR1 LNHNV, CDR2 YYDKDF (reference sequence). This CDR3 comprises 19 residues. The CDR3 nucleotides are TGTGCCACCAGCAGTGCCGGACTAGCGGGAAGGTTAAGGGGCTACGAGCAGTACTTC. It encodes CATSSAGLAGRLRGYEQYF.

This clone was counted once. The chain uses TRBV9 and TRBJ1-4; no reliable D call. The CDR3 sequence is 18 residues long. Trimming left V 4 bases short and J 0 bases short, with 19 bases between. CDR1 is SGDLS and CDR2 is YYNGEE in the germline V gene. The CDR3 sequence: CASSLGPPQYSTNEKLFF. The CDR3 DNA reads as TGTGCCAGCAGCCTCGGACCACCGCAGTACTCAACTAATGAAAAACTGTTTTTT.

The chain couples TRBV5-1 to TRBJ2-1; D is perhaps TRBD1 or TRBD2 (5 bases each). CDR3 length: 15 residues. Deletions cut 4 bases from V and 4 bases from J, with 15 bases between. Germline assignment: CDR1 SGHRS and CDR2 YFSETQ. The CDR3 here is CASSRPGPTYNEQFF. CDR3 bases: TGCGCCAGCAGCCGGCCGGGACCGACTTACAATGAGCAGTTCTTC.

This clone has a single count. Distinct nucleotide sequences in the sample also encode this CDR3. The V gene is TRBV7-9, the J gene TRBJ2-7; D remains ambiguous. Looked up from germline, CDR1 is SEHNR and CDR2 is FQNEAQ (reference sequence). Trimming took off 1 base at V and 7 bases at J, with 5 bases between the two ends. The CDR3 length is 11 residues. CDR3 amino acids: CASSLVAEQYF. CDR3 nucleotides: TGTGCCAGCAGCTTAGTTGCAGAGCAGTACTTC.

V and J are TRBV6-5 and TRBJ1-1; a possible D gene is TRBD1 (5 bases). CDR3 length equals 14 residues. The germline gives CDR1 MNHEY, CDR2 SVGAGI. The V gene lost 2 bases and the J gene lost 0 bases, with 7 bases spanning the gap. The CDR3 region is CASSYARVNTEAFF. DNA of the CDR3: TGTGCCAGCAGTTACGCCAGGGTGAACACTGAAGCTTTCTTT.

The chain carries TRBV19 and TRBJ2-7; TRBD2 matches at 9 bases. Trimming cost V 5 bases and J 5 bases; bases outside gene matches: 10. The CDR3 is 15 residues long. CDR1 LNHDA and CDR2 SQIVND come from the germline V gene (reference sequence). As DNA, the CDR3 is TGTGCCAGTAGTCTAGCGGGACTTAGGGGAGACGAGCAGTACTTC. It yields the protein CASSLAGLRGDEQYF.

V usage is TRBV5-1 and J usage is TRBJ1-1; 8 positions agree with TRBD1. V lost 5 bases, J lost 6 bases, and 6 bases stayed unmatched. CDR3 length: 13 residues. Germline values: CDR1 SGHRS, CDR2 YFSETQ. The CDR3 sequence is CASSTGGMSEAFF. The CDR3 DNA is TGCGCCAGCAGTACAGGGGGAATGTCTGAAGCTTTCTTT.

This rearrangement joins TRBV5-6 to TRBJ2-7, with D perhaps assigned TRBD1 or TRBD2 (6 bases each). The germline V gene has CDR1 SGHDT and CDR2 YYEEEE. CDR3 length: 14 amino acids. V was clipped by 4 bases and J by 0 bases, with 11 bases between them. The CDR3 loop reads CASSGGTSSYEQYF. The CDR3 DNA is TGTGCCAGCAGCGGAGGGACATCCTCCTACGAGCAGTACTTC.